This T cell receptor (beta chain) stems from a study of cytomegalovirus exposure and HLA in healthy donors. A note on this clone: What it recognizes is unknown.

V was clipped by 0 bases and J by 4 bases, with 9 bases between them. The length of the CDR3 is 14 residues. Germline values: CDR1 SGHDN, CDR2 FVKESK. Findings and caveats of the study: What a later analysis reportedly showed was that an Asian-associated ancestry cluster had fewer N-insertions than the roughly 720-donor mean.

Use of 60 Vbeta and 13 Jbeta primers characterized the PCR. Repertoires were generated with immunoSEQ multiplex PCR, while TCRdb's copy carries only in-frame clones and drops some. The sample contains roughly 110,000 clones, over 60% of which appear only once. Sequencing was done on a sample of PBMCs. The receptor's source is a man aged 25-40 years in good health and CMV-seropositive. The genes are TRBV14 and TRBJ1-2; D is undetermined. Here the CDR3 DNA reads TGTGCCAGCAGCCAAGATCGGGAGTCCTATGGCTACACCTTC. Encoded protein: CASSQDRESYGYTF.